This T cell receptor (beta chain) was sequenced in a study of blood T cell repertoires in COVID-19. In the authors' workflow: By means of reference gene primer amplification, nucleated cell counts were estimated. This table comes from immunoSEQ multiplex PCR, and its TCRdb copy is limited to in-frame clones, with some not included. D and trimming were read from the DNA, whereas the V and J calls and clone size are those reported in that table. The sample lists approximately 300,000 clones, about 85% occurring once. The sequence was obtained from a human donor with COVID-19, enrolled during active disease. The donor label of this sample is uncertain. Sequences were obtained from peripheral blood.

The CDR3 sequence: CASSETTGARNTIYF. CDR3 DNA sequence: TGTGCCAGCAGTGAGACGACAGGGGCGAGAAACACCATATATTTT. The V gene is TRBV2, the J gene TRBJ1-3; TRBD1 aligns across 8 bases. The V gene end was trimmed by 3 bases and the J gene end by 5 bases; junction bases not matched to a gene: 6. Germline CDR1 and CDR2: SNHLY and FYNNEI. The CDR3 covers 15 residues.